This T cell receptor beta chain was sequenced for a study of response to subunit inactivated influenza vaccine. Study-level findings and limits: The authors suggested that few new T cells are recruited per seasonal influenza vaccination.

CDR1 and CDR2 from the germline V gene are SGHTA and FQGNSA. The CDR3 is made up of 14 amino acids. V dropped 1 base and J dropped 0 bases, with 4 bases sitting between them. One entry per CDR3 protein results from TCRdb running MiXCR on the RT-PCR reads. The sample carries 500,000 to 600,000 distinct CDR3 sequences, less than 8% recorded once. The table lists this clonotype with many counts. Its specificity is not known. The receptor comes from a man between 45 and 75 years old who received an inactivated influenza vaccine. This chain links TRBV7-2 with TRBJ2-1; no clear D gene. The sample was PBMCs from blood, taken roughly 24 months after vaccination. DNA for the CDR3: TGTGCCAGCAGCTTAGGGGTCTCCTACAATGAGCAGTTCTTC. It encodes CASSLGVSYNEQFF.